These T cell receptor beta chains were read from a single sample in a study of blood T cell repertoires in COVID-19. This table comes from immunoSEQ multiplex PCR, and its TCRdb copy is limited to in-frame clones, with some not included. The table shows 250,000 to 300,000 clones, with approximately 82% occurring only once. Sequenced input: peripheral blood. The receptor set was obtained from a man between 60 and 75 years old who had recovered from COVID-19. The CDR3 runs from the conserved cysteine through the conserved F or W. Clone size is shown for a subset of rows, as once, few, many or a class of expanded clone.

TRBV4-1	-	TRBJ2-1	CASSPEERARSYNEQFF
TRBV19	-	TRBJ1-2	CASSSQGPGYTF
TRBV18	-	TRBJ2-7	CATQGSGASSYEQYF
TRBV24-1	-	TRBJ2-3	CATSDPTSGSTDTQYF
TRBV7-6	-	TRBJ1-1	CASSLVGGGTEAFF
TRBV9	-	TRBJ2-7	CASSPGLGWDEQYF
TRBV7-8	-	TRBJ1-5	CASSLADTRNQPQHF
TRBV5-6	few	TRBJ1-6	CASSLKYRGANKPLHF
TRBV28	-	TRBJ2-1	CASSPGGATYNEQFF
TRBV5-1	-	TRBJ2-2	CASSWGQGYTGELFF
TRBV23-1	-	TRBJ2-5	CASSRLTAPKETQYF
TRBV24-1	-	TRBJ2-7	CATSPGQGSLYEQYF
TRBV7-3	-	TRBJ1-1	CASSQDRNTEAFF
TRBV7-8	few	TRBJ2-2	CASSLGVANTGELFF
TRBV7-6	-	TRBJ2-5	CANPRETQYF
TRBV19	-	TRBJ1-1	CASSSHRGPNTEAFF
TRBV18	-	TRBJ1-4	CASSPSGQGATNEKLFF
TRBV5-1	once	TRBJ2-2	CASSTPSGRASGELFF
TRBV2	-	TRBJ1-4	CASSERGIVRGREKLFF
TRBV11-3	once	TRBJ2-1	CASSLGRHGLYNEQFF
TRBV12-3/TRBV12-4	-	TRBJ2-1	CASSQTGYNEQFF
TRBV5-1	-	TRBJ1-1	CASSLEAGVVTFF
TRBV6-1	-	TRBJ2-7	CASSEVGLGWDEQYF
TRBV7-3	-	TRBJ2-2	CASSGTTGSGELFF
TRBV19	once	TRBJ1-5	CASDGQGNNQPQHF
TRBV15	-	TRBJ2-7	CATSREGTDRGQYF
TRBV6-2/TRBV6-3	-	TRBJ2-2	CASSWGGGNTGELFF
TRBV30	-	TRBJ1-2	CAWRDRRYGYTF
TRBV28	once	TRBJ2-7	CASRGAGGLYEQYF
TRBV28	-	TRBJ2-6	CASSFTTPGTGANVLTF
TRBV5-1	-	TRBJ1-3	CASSWDLNSGNTIYF
TRBV25-1	few	TRBJ1-1	CASTPGNTEAFF
TRBV6-5	-	TRBJ2-6	CASVPLNSGANVLTF
TRBV5-1	once	TRBJ2-5	CASSLGGRETQYF
TRBV6-5	-	TRBJ2-7	CASSPRGGGAYEQYF
TRBV5-4	-	TRBJ1-3	CASSFRRETSGNTIYF
TRBV2	-	TRBJ1-2	CASARTETNYGYTF
TRBV19	-	TRBJ2-5	CASSIGGSGQETQYF
TRBV7-8	-	TRBJ1-5	CASSRFSRQNSNQPQHF
TRBV5-1	-	TRBJ2-1	CASSSRLAGVYEQFF
TRBV5-1	-	TRBJ2-4	CASSLGPGLLTKNIQYF